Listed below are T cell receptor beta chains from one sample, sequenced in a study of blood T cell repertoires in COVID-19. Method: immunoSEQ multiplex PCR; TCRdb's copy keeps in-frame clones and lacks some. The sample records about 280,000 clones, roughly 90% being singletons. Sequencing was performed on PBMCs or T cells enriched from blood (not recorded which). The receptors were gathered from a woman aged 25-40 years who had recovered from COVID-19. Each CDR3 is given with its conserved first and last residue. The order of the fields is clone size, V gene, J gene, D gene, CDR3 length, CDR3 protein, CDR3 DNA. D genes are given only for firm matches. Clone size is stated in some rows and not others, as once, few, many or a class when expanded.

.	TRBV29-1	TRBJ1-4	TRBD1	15	CSVAKGTGGDEKLFF	TGCAGCGTTGCAAAGGGGACAGGGGGGGATGAAAAACTGTTTTTT
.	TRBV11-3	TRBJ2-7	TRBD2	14	CASRRGLAGYEQYF	TGTGCCAGCAGAAGGGGACTAGCGGGTTACGAGCAGTACTTC
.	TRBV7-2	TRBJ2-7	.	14	CASSFERTSIEQYF	TGTGCCAGCAGCTTCGAGCGGACTTCCATCGAGCAGTACTTC
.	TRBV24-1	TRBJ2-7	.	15	CATSEDSENGYEQYF	TGTGCCACCAGTGAGGACTCAGAAAACGGCTACGAGCAGTACTTC
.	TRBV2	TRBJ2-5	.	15	CASQTGTRGGETQYF	TGTGCCAGCCAGACCGGGACTCGGGGAGGAGAGACCCAGTACTTC
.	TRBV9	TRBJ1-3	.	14	CASSVGGGGNTIYF	TGTGCCAGCAGCGTAGGGGGAGGCGGAAACACCATATATTTT
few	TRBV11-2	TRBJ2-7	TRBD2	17	CASRLWGRGSSSYEQYF	TGTGCCAGCAGGCTATGGGGGAGGGGCTCGAGCTCCTACGAGCAGTACTTC
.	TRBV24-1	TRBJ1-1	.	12	CATSAGGTEAFF	TGTGCCACCAGTGCGGGAGGGACTGAAGCTTTCTTT
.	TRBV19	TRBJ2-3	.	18	CASSMWWEPRFDTDTQYF	TGTGCCAGTAGTATGTGGTGGGAGCCCCGGTTCGACACAGATACGCAGTATTTT
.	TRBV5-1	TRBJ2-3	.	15	CASSLGLLHTDTQYF	TGCGCCAGCAGCTTGGGACTACTACACACAGATACGCAGTATTTT
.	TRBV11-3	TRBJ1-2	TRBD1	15	CASSRGEGADYGYTF	TGTGCCAGCAGCCGGGGCGAGGGGGCCGACTATGGCTACACCTTC
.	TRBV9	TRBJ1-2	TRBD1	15	CASSSGGTGKNGYTF	TGTGCCAGCAGCTCCGGGGGGACAGGGAAGAATGGCTACACCTTC
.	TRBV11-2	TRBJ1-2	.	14	CASSLDSAGYGYTF	TGTGCCAGCAGCTTAGATTCCGCGGGGTATGGCTACACCTTC
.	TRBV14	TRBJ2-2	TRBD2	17	CASSQDLWLAGNGELFF	TGTGCCAGCAGCCAAGATCTTTGGCTAGCGGGGAACGGGGAGCTGTTTTTT
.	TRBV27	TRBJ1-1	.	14	CASSLAGMSTEAFF	TGTGCCAGCAGTTTAGCAGGGATGTCCACTGAAGCTTTCTTT
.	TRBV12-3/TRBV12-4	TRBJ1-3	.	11	CASSPGNTIYF	TGTGCCAGCAGTCCAGGAAACACCATATATTTT
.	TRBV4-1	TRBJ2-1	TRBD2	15	CASSQDPGGYNEQFF	TGCGCCAGCAGCCAAGACCCGGGAGGGTACAATGAGCAGTTCTTC
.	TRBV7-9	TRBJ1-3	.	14	CASSLDSSGNTIYF	TGTGCCAGCAGCTTGGACAGCTCTGGAAACACCATATATTTT
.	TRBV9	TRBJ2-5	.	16	CASSVGRGQQQETQYF	TGTGCCAGCAGCGTAGGGAGGGGACAGCAGCAAGAGACCCAGTACTTC
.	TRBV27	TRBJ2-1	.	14	CASTTRDQRDEQFF	TGTGCCAGCACCACTCGGGACCAGCGGGATGAGCAGTTCTTC
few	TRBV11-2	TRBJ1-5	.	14	CASSLAGDHQPQHF	TGTGCCAGCAGCTTAGCAGGGGACCATCAGCCCCAGCATTTT
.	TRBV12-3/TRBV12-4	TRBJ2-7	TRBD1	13	CASSLQGAYEQYF	TGTGCCAGCAGTTTACAGGGGGCCTACGAGCAGTACTTC
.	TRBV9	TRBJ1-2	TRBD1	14	CASSPGKGANGYTF	TGTGCCAGCAGCCCTGGGAAGGGGGCTAATGGCTACACCTTC
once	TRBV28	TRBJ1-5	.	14	CASSTGGGGQPQHF	TGTGCCAGCAGTACCGGGGGGGGAGGCCAGCCCCAGCATTTT
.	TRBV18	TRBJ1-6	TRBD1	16	CASSPLPRQGASPLHF	TGTGCCAGCTCACCACTACCGAGACAGGGGGCCTCACCCCTCCACTTT
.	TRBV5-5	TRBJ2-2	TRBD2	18	CASSLVVSSSGRPGELFF	TGTGCCAGCAGCTTGGTTGTTTCGTCTAGCGGGAGGCCCGGGGAGCTGTTTTTT
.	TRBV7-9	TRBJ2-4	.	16	CASSLRVAGTLNIQYF	TGTGCCAGCAGCTTAAGAGTAGCTGGCACATTAAACATTCAGTACTTC
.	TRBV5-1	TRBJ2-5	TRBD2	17	CASSSLALAGPSETQYF	TGCGCCAGCAGCTCTCTCGCACTAGCGGGGCCTTCAGAGACCCAGTACTTC
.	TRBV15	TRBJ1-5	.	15	CATSIRDSSNQPQHF	TGTGCCACCAGCATACGCGACAGTAGCAATCAGCCCCAGCATTTT
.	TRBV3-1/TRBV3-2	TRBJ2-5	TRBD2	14	CASRTSWAQETQYF	TGTGCCAGCCGGACTAGCTGGGCCCAAGAGACCCAGTACTTC
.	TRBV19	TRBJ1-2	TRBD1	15	CASSVTGGRNYGYTF	TGTGCCAGTAGTGTCACAGGGGGCCGGAACTATGGCTACACCTTC
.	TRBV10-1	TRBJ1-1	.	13	CASPPRRGTEAFF	TGCGCCAGTCCCCCGCGGCGTGGCACTGAAGCTTTCTTT
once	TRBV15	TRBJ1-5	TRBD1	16	CATSRDPGQGAQPQHF	TGTGCCACCAGCAGAGACCCGGGACAGGGAGCCCAGCCCCAGCATTTT
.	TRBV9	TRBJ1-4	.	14	CASSVGQGNEKLFF	TGTGCCAGCAGCGTAGGGCAGGGTAATGAAAAACTGTTTTTT
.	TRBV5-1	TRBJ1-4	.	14	CASPIRGKDEKLFF	TGCGCCAGTCCAATCAGGGGTAAAGATGAAAAACTGTTTTTT
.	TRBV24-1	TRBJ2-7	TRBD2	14	CATSEAGGRNEQYF	TGTGCCACCAGTGAAGCGGGAGGAAGGAACGAGCAGTACTTC
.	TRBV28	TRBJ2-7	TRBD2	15	CASSPGLAGDREQYF	TGTGCCAGCAGTCCTGGACTAGCGGGGGATAGGGAGCAGTACTTC
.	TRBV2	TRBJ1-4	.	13	CASTQRSREKLFF	TGTGCCAGCACCCAGCGTAGTCGCGAAAAACTGTTTTTT
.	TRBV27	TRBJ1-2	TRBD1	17	CASSSYGGRGKSYGYTF	TGTGCCAGCAGTTCCTATGGGGGCAGGGGGAAAAGCTATGGCTACACCTTC
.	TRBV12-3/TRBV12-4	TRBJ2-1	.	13	CASSLYSRNEQFF	TGTGCCAGCAGTTTATACAGCCGTAATGAGCAGTTCTTC